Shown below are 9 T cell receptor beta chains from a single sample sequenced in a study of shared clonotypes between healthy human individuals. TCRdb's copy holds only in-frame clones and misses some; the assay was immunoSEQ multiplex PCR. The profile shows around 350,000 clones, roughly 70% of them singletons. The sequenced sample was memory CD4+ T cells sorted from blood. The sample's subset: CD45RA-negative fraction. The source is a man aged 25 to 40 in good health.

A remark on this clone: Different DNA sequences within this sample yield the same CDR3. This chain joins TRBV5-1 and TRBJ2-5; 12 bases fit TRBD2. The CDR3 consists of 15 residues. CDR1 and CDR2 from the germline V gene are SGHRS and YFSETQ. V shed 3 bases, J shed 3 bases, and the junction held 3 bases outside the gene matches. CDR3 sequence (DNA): TGCGCCAGCAGCTCAGGACTAGCGGGGAAAGAGACCCAGTACTTC. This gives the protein CASSSGLAGKETQYF.

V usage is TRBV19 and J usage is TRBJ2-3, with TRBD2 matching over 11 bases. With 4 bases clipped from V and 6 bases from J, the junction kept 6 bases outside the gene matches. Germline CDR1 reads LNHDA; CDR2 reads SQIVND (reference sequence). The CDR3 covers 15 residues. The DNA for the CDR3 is TGTGCCAGTAGTACAACTAGCGGGAGAACCGATACGCAGTATTTT. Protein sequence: CASSTTSGRTDTQYF. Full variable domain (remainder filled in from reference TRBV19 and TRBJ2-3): DGGITQSPKYLFRKEGQNVTLSCEQNLNHDAMYWYRQDPGQGLRLIYYSQIVNDFQKGDIAEGYSVSREKKESFPLTVTSAQKNPTAFYLCASSTTSGRTDTQYFGPGTRLTVL.

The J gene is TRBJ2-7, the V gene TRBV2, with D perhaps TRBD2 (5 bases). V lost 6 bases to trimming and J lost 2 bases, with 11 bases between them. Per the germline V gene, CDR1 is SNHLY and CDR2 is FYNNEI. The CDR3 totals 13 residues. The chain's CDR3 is CASSRDETYEQYF. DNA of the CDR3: TGTGCCAGCAGCCGGGATGAAACCTACGAGCAGTACTTC.

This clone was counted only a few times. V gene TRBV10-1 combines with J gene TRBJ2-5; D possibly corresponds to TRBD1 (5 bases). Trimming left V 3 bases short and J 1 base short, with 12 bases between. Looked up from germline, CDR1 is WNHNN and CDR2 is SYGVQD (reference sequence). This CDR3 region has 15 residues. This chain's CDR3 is CASSERGSSQETQYF. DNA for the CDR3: TGCGCCAGCAGTGAAAGGGGAAGTAGCCAAGAGACCCAGTACTTC.

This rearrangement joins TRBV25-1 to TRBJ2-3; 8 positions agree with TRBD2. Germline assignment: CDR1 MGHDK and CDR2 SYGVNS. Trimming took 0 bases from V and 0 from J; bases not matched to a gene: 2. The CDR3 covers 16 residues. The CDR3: CASSEYLAGSTDTQYF. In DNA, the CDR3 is TGTGCCAGCAGTGAATACCTAGCGGGCAGCACAGATACGCAGTATTTT.

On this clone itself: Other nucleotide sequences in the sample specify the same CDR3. CDR3 protein: CASSLRGSTDTQYF. In nucleotides, the CDR3 is TGTGCCAGCAGCTTGCGTGGTAGCACAGATACGCAGTATTTT. This rearrangement joins TRBV7-3 to TRBJ2-3, with D uncertain. Per germline, CDR1 SGHTA and CDR2 FQGTGA. The CDR3 extends over 14 amino acids. V was pared by 3 bases and J by 0 bases, with 7 bases between.

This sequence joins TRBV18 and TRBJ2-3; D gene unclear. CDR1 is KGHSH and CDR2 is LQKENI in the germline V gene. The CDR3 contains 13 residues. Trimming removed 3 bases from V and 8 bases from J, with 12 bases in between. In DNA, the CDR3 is TGTGCCAGCTCACCCCCCTCGGTATCTACGCAGTATTTT. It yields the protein CASSPPSVSTQYF.

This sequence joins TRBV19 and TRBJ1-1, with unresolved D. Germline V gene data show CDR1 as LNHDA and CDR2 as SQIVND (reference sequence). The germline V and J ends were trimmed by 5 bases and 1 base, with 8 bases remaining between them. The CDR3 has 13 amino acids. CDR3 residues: CASSELRNTEAFF. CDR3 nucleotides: TGTGCCAGTAGTGAGCTCAGGAACACTGAAGCTTTCTTT.

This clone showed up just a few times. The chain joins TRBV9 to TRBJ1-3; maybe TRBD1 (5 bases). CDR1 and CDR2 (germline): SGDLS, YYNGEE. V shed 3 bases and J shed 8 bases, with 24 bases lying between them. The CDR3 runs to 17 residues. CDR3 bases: TGTGCCAGCAGCGGACACTTACGGACGGGGTCGGGGGACACCATATATTTT. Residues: CASSGHLRTGSGDTIYF. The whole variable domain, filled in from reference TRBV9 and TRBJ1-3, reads DSGVTQTPKHLITATGQRVTLRCSPRSGDLSVYWYQQSLDQGLQFLIQYYNGEERAKGNILERFSAQQFPDLHSELNLSSLELGDSALYFCASSGHLRTGSGDTIYFGEGSWLTVV.